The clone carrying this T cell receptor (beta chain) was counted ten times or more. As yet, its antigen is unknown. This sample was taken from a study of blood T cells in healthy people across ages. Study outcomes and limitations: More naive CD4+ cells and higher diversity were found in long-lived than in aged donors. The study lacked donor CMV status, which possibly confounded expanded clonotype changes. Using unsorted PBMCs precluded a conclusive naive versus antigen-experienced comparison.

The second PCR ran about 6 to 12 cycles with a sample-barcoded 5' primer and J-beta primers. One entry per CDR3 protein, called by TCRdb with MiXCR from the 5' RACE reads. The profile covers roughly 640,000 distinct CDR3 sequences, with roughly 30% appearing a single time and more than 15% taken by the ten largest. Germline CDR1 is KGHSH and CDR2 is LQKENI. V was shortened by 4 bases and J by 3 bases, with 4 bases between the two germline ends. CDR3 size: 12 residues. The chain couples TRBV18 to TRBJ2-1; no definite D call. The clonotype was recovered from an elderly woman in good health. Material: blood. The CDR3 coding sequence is TGTGCCAGCTCACTTGACTACAATGAGCAGTTCTTC. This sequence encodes CASSLDYNEQFF.